The T cell receptor beta chain under discussion was sequenced for a study of CD8 T cells in ankylosing spondylitis. Whole-study results and caveats: From matched ankylosing spondylitis synovial fluid, disease-linked clones were reportedly recovered at significantly enriched levels. Within ankylosing spondylitis blood, a TCR beta motif made up of seven to nine highly homologous variants appeared to be characteristic.

This clonotype has at least ten counts. Its specificity is unknown. The CDR3 runs to 15 residues. CDR1 and CDR2 (germline): DFQATT, SNEGSKA (reference sequence). V gave up 5 bases and J gave up 3 bases, with 20 bases separating them. As the method for making TCR beta libraries, quantitative 5'-RACE with molecular barcodes was used. TCRdb used MiXCR to reprocess the 5' RACE reads, holding one entry per CDR3 protein. Of about 130,000 distinct CDR3 sequences listed, roughly a tenth are singletons. This clonotype originated in a male donor with ankylosing spondylitis or in good health (not recorded which). The genes are TRBV20-1 and TRBJ2-7; a weak D match, TRBD2 (5 bases). Sequenced: blood, either unsorted or a sorted T cell fraction (not recorded which). The chain's CDR3 is CSAETSTRGIYEQYF. Written as DNA, the CDR3 is TGCAGTGCTGAGACATCAACTAGAGGAATCTACGAGCAGTACTTC.